This TCR beta chain was sequenced in a study of cytotoxic CD8 clonotypes in ibrutinib-treated CLL. Study background: Investigators reported around 25 partial and 2 complete responses; after median approximately 63 months, approximately 15 patients remained remitted and 12 progressed.

Findings and caveats of the study: On treatment, the uncommon public clonotypes contracted or remained stable.

Assay: immunoSEQ multiplex PCR; the TCRdb copy retains only in-frame clones and omits some. The sample gives hundreds of thousands of clones, 60% to 80% of which show up once; roughly 5.8% is in the top ten. This CDR3 has 16 residues. Trimming cost V 4 bases and J 0 bases; bases outside gene matches: 5. Per the germline V gene, CDR1 is GTSNPN and CDR2 is SVGIG (reference sequence). This clone was observed a handful of times. Its antigen is currently unknown. The origin of this receptor is a human donor with chronic lymphocytic leukemia. This chain connects TRBV30 to TRBJ2-2; TRBD2 agrees at 10 bases. Sequencing used PBMCs, obtained after 12 months of ibrutinib treatment. The CDR3 DNA follows: TGTGCCTGGACCCGAGCGGGAGGGGCGAACACCGGGGAGCTGTTTTTT. Amino acids: CAWTRAGGANTGELFF. Together with reference TRBV30 and TRBJ2-2, the CDR3 gives the full variable domain: SQTIHQWPATLVQPVGSPLSLECTVEGTSNPNLYWYRQAAGRGLQLLFYSVGIGQISSEVPQNLSASRPQDRQFILSSKKLLLSDSGFYLCAWTRAGGANTGELFFGEGSRLTVL.